This T cell receptor beta chain was observed in a study of beta chain features in type 1 diabetes. About the study: Examination covered around 110 million sorted cells spanning all samples.

Worth noting for this clone: What it binds is unknown.

Study results and limitations: Moderately but significantly shorter TCRB CDR3s were found in Type 1 diabetes patients in all four CD4+ subsets.

Markers CD45RO/CCR7/CD25/CD127/CD95/CD27 served to sort CD4+ naive, central memory, regulatory and stem cell-like memory cells. The study reverse transcribed the entire isolated RNA, so it sequenced expressed TCRB transcripts. It was found that naive, central memory and regulatory T cell samples averaged approximately 3.5 million reads. Data came from immunoSEQ multiplex PCR; TCRdb stores just in-frame clones and leaves some out. This sample has about 620,000 clones, with 15% to 17% found just once. V lost 0 bases, J lost 1 base, and 13 bases lay in between. The CDR3 is 16 amino acids. Germline lookup yields CDR1 SGHRS and CDR2 YFSETQ.

V is TRBV5-1 and J is TRBJ1-2; possibly TRBD1 for D (6 bases). The source of this sequence is a young man in good health. The sample consisted of naive CD4+ T cells from blood. CDR3 nucleotides: TGCGCCAGCAGCTTGGCCGGGACACCGAATAACTATGGCTACACCTTC. This sequence encodes CASSLAGTPNNYGYTF.